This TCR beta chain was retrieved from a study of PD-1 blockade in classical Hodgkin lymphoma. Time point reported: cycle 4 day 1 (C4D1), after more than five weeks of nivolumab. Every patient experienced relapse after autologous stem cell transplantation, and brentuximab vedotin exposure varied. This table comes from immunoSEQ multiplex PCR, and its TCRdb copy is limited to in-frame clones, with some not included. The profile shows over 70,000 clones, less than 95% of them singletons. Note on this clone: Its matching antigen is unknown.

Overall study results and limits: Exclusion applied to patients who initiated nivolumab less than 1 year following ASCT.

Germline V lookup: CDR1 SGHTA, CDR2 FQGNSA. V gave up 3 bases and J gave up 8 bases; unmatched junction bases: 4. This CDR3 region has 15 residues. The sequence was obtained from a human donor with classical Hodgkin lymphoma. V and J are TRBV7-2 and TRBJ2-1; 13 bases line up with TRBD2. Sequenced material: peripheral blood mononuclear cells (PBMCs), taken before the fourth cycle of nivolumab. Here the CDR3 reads CASSFTSGGAHEQFF. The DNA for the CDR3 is TGTGCCAGCAGCTTCACTAGCGGGGGGGCCCATGAGCAGTTCTTC. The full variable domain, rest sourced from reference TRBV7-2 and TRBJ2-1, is GAGVSQSPSNKVTEKGKDVELRCDPISGHTALYWYRQSLGQGLEFLIYFQGNSAPDKSGLPSDRFSAERTGGSVSTLTIQRTQQEDSAVYLCASSFTSGGAHEQFFGPGTRLTVL.